A single sample is the source of the 27 T cell receptor beta chains below, sequenced in a study of T cell repertoires in cytomegalovirus infection. One entry per CDR3 protein, called by TCRdb with MiXCR from the reads. The repertoire has approximately 70,000 distinct CDR3 sequences, 4% of them found once; the top ten carry 22%. Sample: PBMCs. All receptors derive from a human donor in good health (CMV status not recorded). Some clones in this sample may be carry-over from other donors' samples.

This clonotype was counted many times. The chain has TRBV7-8 and TRBJ2-5, with D possibly being TRBD1 (7 bases). Trimming removed 4 bases from V and 3 bases from J, with 21 bases in between. The CDR3 is 17 residues long. Germline CDR1 SGHVS, CDR2 FQNEAQ. The CDR3 reads CASSSGRWVRGEETQYF. DNA for the CDR3: TGTGCCAGCAGCTCGGGCCGATGGGTCAGGGGGGAAGAGACCCAGTACTTC.

At least ten counts were recorded for this clonotype. The rearrangement joins TRBV11-3 to TRBJ2-7; D possibly corresponds to TRBD1 (5 bases). Trimming pared 0 bases from V and 0 bases from J, leaving 9 bases between. Germline V gene data show CDR1 as SGHNT and CDR2 as YENEEA. This CDR3 comprises 15 residues. The CDR3 DNA sequence: TGTGCCAGCAGCTTAGAAGCAGGGTCCTCCTACGAGCAGTACTTC. This sequence encodes CASSLEAGSSYEQYF.

This clonotype was seen repeatedly, ten times or more. The J gene is TRBJ2-3, the V gene TRBV7-6; TRBD2 matches 7 bases. With 5 bases clipped from V and 0 bases from J, the junction kept 5 bases outside the gene matches. Germline V gene lookup returns CDR1 SGHVS and CDR2 FNYEAQ. The CDR3 consists of 15 residues. The CDR3 nucleotides read TGTGCCAGCAGCATACTAGCGCAAAGCACAGATACGCAGTATTTT. Its protein product is CASSILAQSTDTQYF.

The table lists this clonotype with many counts. V is TRBV7-9 and J is TRBJ2-7; unclear D gene. V lost 0 bases, J lost 3 bases, and 6 bases lay in between. Germline-derived CDR1 and CDR2 are SEHNR and FQNEAQ (reference sequence). This CDR3 comprises 13 residues. The CDR3 protein is CASSLALSYEQYF. CDR3 DNA: TGTGCCAGCAGCTTAGCGCTCAGCTACGAGCAGTACTTC.

Many counts were recorded for this clonotype. The chain has TRBV19 and TRBJ2-1; 11 bases agree with TRBD2. The J segment lost 2 bases and the V segment lost 3 bases, leaving 3 bases of the junction unmatched. This CDR3 has 16 residues. The V gene's germline CDR1 is LNHDA and CDR2 SQIVND (reference sequence). CDR3: CASSIWTSGPYNEQFF. The CDR3 region has the DNA TGTGCCAGTAGTATCTGGACTAGCGGGCCCTACAATGAGCAGTTCTTC. Supplemented by reference TRBV19 and TRBJ2-1, the full variable domain reads DGGITQSPKYLFRKEGQNVTLSCEQNLNHDAMYWYRQDPGQGLRLIYYSQIVNDFQKGDIAEGYSVSREKKESFPLTVTSAQKNPTAFYLCASSIWTSGPYNEQFFGPGTRLTVL.

This clonotype was detected many times. The V gene is TRBV7-2, the J gene TRBJ1-5; TRBD1 matches at 7 bases. CDR1 and CDR2 (germline): SGHTA, FQGNSA. This CDR3 spans 15 amino acids. Germline trimming cut 2 bases from V and 1 base from J; bases unmatched to any gene: 2. The CDR3 nucleotides read TGTGCCAGCAGCTTAAGGGGGCGAAGCAATCAGCCCCAGCATTTT. This gives the protein CASSLRGRSNQPQHF. The full variable domain, in which reference TRBV7-2 and TRBJ1-5 provide the parts outside the CDR3, is GAGVSQSPSNKVTEKGKDVELRCDPISGHTALYWYRQSLGQGLEFLIYFQGNSAPDKSGLPSDRFSAERTGGSVSTLTIQRTQQEDSAVYLCASSLRGRSNQPQHFGDGTRLSIL.

This rearrangement joins TRBV7-2 to TRBJ2-3; 11 bases align to TRBD1. The V and J ends lost 5 bases and 3 bases, in that order; junction bases with no gene match: 7. Germline CDR1 and CDR2: SGHTA and FQGNSA. The CDR3 loop spans 16 amino acids. The CDR3 DNA reads as TGTGCCAGCAGCCTTATCGGACAGGGGGCGACAGATACGCAGTATTTT. Residues: CASSLIGQGATDTQYF.

This chain uses TRBV19 with TRBJ2-1; 8 bases map to TRBD1. Germline lookup yields CDR1 LNHDA and CDR2 SQIVND (reference sequence). V dropped 4 bases and J dropped 7; count of bases not matched to a gene: 3. CDR3 length: 13 residues. CDR3 amino acids: CASSKGQANEQFF. CDR3 nucleotides: TGTGCCAGTAGTAAGGGACAGGCAAATGAGCAGTTCTTC.

This clonotype came up many times. The chain combines TRBV4-3 with TRBJ1-3, with D uncertain. Germline values: CDR1 LGHNA, CDR2 YSLEER. The CDR3 extends over 15 amino acids. Deletions cut 0 bases from V and 3 bases from J, with 9 bases between. The CDR3 bases are TGCGCCAGCAGCCAAGATCGGTCATTTGGAAACACCATATATTTT. Its protein is CASSQDRSFGNTIYF.

This clonotype was seen many times. This sequence joins TRBV9 and TRBJ2-6; TRBD1 is a possible D gene (6 bases). The CDR3 contains 14 residues. V was shortened by 3 bases and J by 5 bases, with 9 bases between the two germline ends. The germline gives CDR1 SGDLS, CDR2 YYNGEE. CDR3 amino acids: CASSATGRANVLTF. For the CDR3, the DNA is TGTGCCAGCAGCGCCACAGGGAGGGCCAACGTCCTGACTTTC.

This clonotype was recorded at least ten times. The rearrangement joins TRBV30 to TRBJ1-1; 7 bases match TRBD1. V was pared by 8 bases and J by 6 bases, with 6 bases of the junction left unmatched. Germline V gene data show CDR1 as GTSNPN and CDR2 as SVGIG (reference sequence). The CDR3 runs to 11 residues. The CDR3 coding sequence is TGTGCCCGAACCACAGGGGCTGAAGCTTTCTTT. Protein product: CARTTGAEAFF.

This clonotype was counted a few times. The CDR3 DNA sequence: TGTGCCAGCAGTTTACCGGGATACGAGCAGTACTTC. It translates to CASSLPGYEQYF. The chain has TRBV12-3 or TRBV12-4 and TRBJ2-7, with D maybe TRBD2 (5 bases). This CDR3 has 12 amino acids. V was clipped by 2 bases and J by 4 bases, with 6 bases between them.

This clonotype was counted ten times or more. This chain uses TRBV18 with TRBJ1-4, with TRBD1 identical over 7 bases. In germline, CDR1 is KGHSH, CDR2 LQKENI. The CDR3 has 20 residues. Trimming took 2 bases from V and 0 from J; bases not matched to a gene: 15. Written as DNA, the CDR3 is TGTGCCAGCTCACCATTCTCTCCTCGGACAGGCCGCGCAACTAATGAAAAACTGTTTTTT. It translates to CASSPFSPRTGRATNEKLFF.

The table lists this clonotype with many counts. This rearrangement joins TRBV7-2 to TRBJ1-1; D gene ambiguous. The length of the CDR3 is 16 residues. Germline loops: CDR1 SGHTA, CDR2 FQGNSA. V was pared by 1 base and J by 6 bases, with 18 bases between. The CDR3 reads CASSLEVGWPGSEAFF. Written as DNA, the CDR3 is TGTGCCAGCAGCTTAGAGGTAGGGTGGCCGGGCTCTGAAGCTTTCTTT.

The table lists this clonotype with many counts. The V call is TRBV7-2, the J call TRBJ2-5; 10 nucleotides line up with TRBD2. Germline CDR1 SGHTA, CDR2 FQGNSA. J gave up 4 bases and V 1 base, and 6 bases lay outside the gene matches. The length of the CDR3 is 16 residues. CDR3 sequence: CASSLDGSGRLETQYF. CDR3 bases: TGTGCCAGCAGCTTAGATGGTAGCGGGAGGTTAGAGACCCAGTACTTC.

The chain employs TRBV6-1 and TRBJ1-5; D gene uncertain. Trimming left V 6 bases short and J 1 base short, with 10 bases between. This CDR3 comprises 14 residues. Looked up from germline, CDR1 is MNHNS and CDR2 is SASEGT. CDR3 DNA sequence: TGTGCCAGCAGGGACGGTTTAAGCAATCAGCCCCAGCATTTT. Protein sequence: CASRDGLSNQPQHF.

This clonotype has ten or more counts. The chain links TRBV7-2 to TRBJ2-5, with D possibly being TRBD1 (5 bases). The germline V gene has CDR1 SGHTA and CDR2 FQGNSA. Trimming removed 1 base from V and 5 bases from J, with 8 bases in between. The CDR3 is 13 residues long. The CDR3 is CASSLGQLETQYF. The CDR3 bases are TGTGCCAGCAGCTTAGGACAGTTGGAGACCCAGTACTTC.

This clonotype was seen many times. The chain recombines TRBV11-2 with TRBJ2-2; the D gene is possibly TRBD2 (5 bases). The ends were cut back, 5 bases at V and 3 bases at J, with 16 bases in the middle. This CDR3 has 16 residues. Germline loops: CDR1 SGHAT, CDR2 FQNNGV. CDR3 nucleotide sequence: TGTGCCAGCAGCCGGGGATTCACGCCGGACACCGGGGAGCTGTTTTTT. This translates into CASSRGFTPDTGELFF. Full variable domain (missing parts from reference TRBV11-2 and TRBJ2-2): EAGVAQSPRYKIIEKRQSVAFWCNPISGHATLYWYQQILGQGPKLLIQFQNNGVVDDSQLPKDRFSAERLKGVDSTLKIQPAKLEDSAVYLCASSRGFTPDTGELFFGEGSRLTVL.

This clonotype was recorded many times. The rearrangement joins TRBV2 to TRBJ2-7; D is ambiguous. Germline CDR1 SNHLY, CDR2 FYNNEI. The CDR3 covers 12 residues. V was clipped by 6 bases and J by 6 bases, with 12 bases between them. CDR3 amino acids: CASRTPGREQYF. CDR3 sequence (DNA): TGTGCCAGCAGGACACCCGGGCGCGAGCAGTACTTC.

Ten or more counts support this clonotype. V and J are TRBV7-8 and TRBJ1-2, with D possibly matching TRBD1 (6 bases). The CDR3 length is 14 residues. Germline CDR1 reads SGHVS; CDR2 reads FQNEAQ. The V end lost 1 base, the J end lost 8 bases, and 14 bases lay between the germline ends. The CDR3 reads CASSLDPTGLGYTF. DNA for the CDR3: TGTGCCAGCAGCTTAGACCCCACAGGGTTAGGCTACACCTTC.

This clonotype was counted at least ten times. The chain has TRBV14 and TRBJ2-3; D ambiguous. The CDR3 has 15 amino acids. V dropped 2 bases and J dropped 4 bases, with 13 bases sitting between them. Germline-derived CDR1 and CDR2 are SGHDN and FVKESK. DNA of the CDR3: TGTGCCAGCAGCCAATTTATTTCGAGCGCAGATACGCAGTATTTT. Protein sequence: CASSQFISSADTQYF. Looking up the rest from reference TRBV14 and TRBJ2-3 gives the full variable domain: EAGVTQFPSHSVIEKGQTVTLRCDPISGHDNLYWYRRVMGKEIKFLLHFVKESKQDESGMPNNRFLAERTGGTYSTLKVQPAELEDSGVYFCASSQFISSADTQYFGPGTRLTVL.

This clonotype was recorded at least ten times. DNA of the CDR3: TGTGCCAGCAGTTTAGTTCCGCACCCGACCCACGAGCAGTACTTC. This translates into CASSLVPHPTHEQYF. V usage is TRBV12-3 or TRBV12-4 and J usage is TRBJ2-7; D unresolved. The CDR3 has 15 amino acids. Deletions cut 1 base from V and 5 bases from J, with 15 bases between.

This clonotype was seen many times. J is TRBJ2-2 and V is TRBV4-1; D is ambiguous. Germline CDR1 MGHRA, CDR2 YSYEKL. The CDR3 totals 14 residues. V lost 1 base and J lost 4, with 7 bases in between. The CDR3, as DNA: TGCGCCAGCAGCCAAGCACTGGTCACCGGGGAGCTGTTTTTT. Translating it yields CASSQALVTGELFF.

This clonotype was counted many times. This rearrangement joins TRBV7-2 to TRBJ2-1; D may be TRBD2 (6 bases). Trimming shortened V by 4 bases and J by 8 bases, and 18 bases separated the two germline ends. CDR1 is SGHTA and CDR2 is FQGNSA in the germline V gene. The CDR3 sequence is 15 residues long. CDR3 residues: CASSSNPGTRDEQFF. DNA of the CDR3: TGTGCCAGCAGCTCAAACCCCGGGACTCGCGATGAGCAGTTCTTC.

On this clonotype itself: Possible read error: a much larger clone is one base away. The chain carries TRBV20-1 and TRBJ2-5, with unresolved D. Germline V gives CDR1 DFQATT, CDR2 SNEGSKA (reference sequence). The CDR3 consists of 11 residues. The CDR3 DNA is TGCAGTGCTAGACAAAGAGAGACCCGGTACTTC. Translating gives CSARQRETRYF.

This clonotype was seen repeatedly, ten times or more. The J gene is TRBJ1-6, the V gene TRBV7-2; 7 bases fit TRBD1. Germline CDR1 reads SGHTA; CDR2 reads FQGNSA. This CDR3 region has 15 residues. The trim removed 3 bases at V and 7 bases at J, leaving 6 bases unmatched. CDR3 in amino acids: CASSFRQGNNSPLHF. The CDR3 DNA follows: TGTGCCAGCAGCTTTAGACAGGGCAACAATTCACCCCTCCACTTT.

This clonotype was detected ten times or more. The chain uses TRBV7-2 and TRBJ2-5, with no clear D. V lost 5 bases and J 5 bases, leaving 18 bases between the germline ends. CDR3 length: 15 residues. Germline V lookup: CDR1 SGHTA, CDR2 FQGNSA. The CDR3 coding sequence is TGTGCCAGCAGCCCGCCAGCCAGGCACGGGGAGACCCAGTACTTC. Protein sequence: CASSPPARHGETQYF.